This entry describes one TCR beta chain. The sample originates from a study of cytomegalovirus exposure and HLA in healthy donors. Germline V gene data show CDR1 as LNHDA and CDR2 as SQIVND (reference sequence). The V gene lost 3 bases and the J gene lost 2 bases, with 7 bases spanning the gap. There are 13 residues in the CDR3. The PCR used 60 Vbeta and 13 Jbeta primers. Sequencing used immunoSEQ multiplex PCR; TCRdb keeps in-frame clones, though not all of them. The table records some 180,000 clones, approximately 76% of them present only once. Sequencing was done on a sample of PBMCs. The TCR originated in a woman aged 18-35 years in good health and CMV-seropositive. V and J are TRBV19 and TRBJ1-1; D remains ambiguous. CDR3: CASSIRGNTEAFF. The CDR3 DNA reads TGTGCCAGTAGTATCAGAGGAAACACTGAAGCTTTCTTT.